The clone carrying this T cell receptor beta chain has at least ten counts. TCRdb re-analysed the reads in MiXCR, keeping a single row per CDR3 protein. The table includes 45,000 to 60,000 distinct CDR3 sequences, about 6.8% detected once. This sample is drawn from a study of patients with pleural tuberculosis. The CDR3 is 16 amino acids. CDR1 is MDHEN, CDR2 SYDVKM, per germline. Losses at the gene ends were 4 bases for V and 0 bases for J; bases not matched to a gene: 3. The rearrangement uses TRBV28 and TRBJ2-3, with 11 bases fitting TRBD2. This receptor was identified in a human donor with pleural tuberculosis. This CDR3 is CASSYVAGGSTDTQYF. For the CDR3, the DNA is TGTGCCAGCAGTTACGTAGCGGGAGGGAGCACAGATACGCAGTATTTT.